These T cell receptor beta chains were read from a single sample in a study of cytomegalovirus exposure and HLA in healthy donors. Libraries were prepared by immunoSEQ multiplex PCR; TCRdb keeps only in-frame clonotypes and omits some of them. Its clone listing holds 30,000 to 40,000 clones. Sequencing was performed on PBMCs. These receptors originate from a man aged 40-50 years in good health and CMV-seropositive. Both conserved end residues are part of each CDR3. A D gene is named only where the DNA matches it firmly.

>TRBJ2-1|TRBV2|NA
TGTGCCAGCAGCATTTATAAAGTGGTAGCGTCGAAGGAGTTCTTC
CASSIYKVVASKEFF
>TRBJ1-4|TRBV4-3|TRBD1
TGCGCCAGCAGCCGTCAGTCCGGGACAGTGAGGGAAAAACTGTTTTTT
CASSRQSGTVREKLFF
>TRBJ2-7|TRBV19|TRBD1
TGTGCCAGTAGTGCACCGGGACAGGGGTCAGGCGAGCAGTACTTC
CASSAPGQGSGEQYF
>TRBJ2-2|TRBV7-8|TRBD2
TGTGCCAGCAGGGAATACGGCGGGGGGGGATACACCGGGGAGCTGTTTTTT
CASREYGGGGYTGELFF
>TRBJ2-1|TRBV19|NA
TGTGCCAGTACCATGGGGAGCTCCTACAATGAGCAGTTCTTC
CASTMGSSYNEQFF
>TRBJ2-7|TRBV18|TRBD1
TGTGCCAGCTCACGCGGGGACAGGGGATACGAGCAGTACTTC
CASSRGDRGYEQYF
>TRBJ2-1|TRBV11-3|TRBD2
TGTGCCAGCAGCTCCCTAGCGGGAGTTAATGAGCAGTTCTTC
CASSSLAGVNEQFF
>TRBJ1-2|TRBV14|NA
TGTGCCAGCAGCCAAGGTATCCAGGTCCGAAACTATGGCTACACCTTC
CASSQGIQVRNYGYTF
>TRBJ1-2|TRBV7-9|TRBD1
TGTGCCAGCAGCTACCTCGACCCGCGGACAGGGGGGGGCTACACCTTC
CASSYLDPRTGGGYTF
>TRBJ2-1|TRBV6-4|NA
TGTGCCAGCAGCCCTCCAAACGGCCGGGAGCGTGTAAATGAGCAGTTCTTC
CASSPPNGRERVNEQFF
>TRBJ2-7|TRBV6-6|TRBD2
TGTGCCAGCAGTTCCCCGGGCGGGAGGGCCTACGAGCAGTACTTC
CASSSPGGRAYEQYF
>TRBJ2-5|TRBV7-2|TRBD2
TGTGCCAGCAGCTTAATAACGGGAGGAAACCAAGAGACCCAGTACTTC
CASSLITGGNQETQYF
>TRBJ1-3|TRBV28|TRBD1
TGTGCCAGCAGTTTAGGGCAGGGGGTGGACACCATATATTTT
CASSLGQGVDTIYF
>TRBJ1-4|TRBV2|TRBD1
TGTGCCAGCAGGGAGAGACAGGGACGTTTCGAAAAACTGTTTTTT
CASRERQGRFEKLFF
>TRBJ2-1|TRBV6-1|TRBD2
TGTGCCAGCAGTGAAGGGGAGGCTAGCGGGCTGGCATCGAGAAATGAGCAGTTCTTC
CASSEGEASGLASRNEQFF
>TRBJ2-1|TRBV4-1|TRBD2
TGCGCCAGCAGCCAAGCTGGACTAGACTACAATGAGCAGTTCTTC
CASSQAGLDYNEQFF
>TRBJ2-4|TRBV5-1|NA
TGCGCCAGCAGCTCCGTTGGGACACGAGCCAAAAACATTCAGTACTTC
CASSSVGTRAKNIQYF
>TRBJ1-5|TRBV10-1|TRBD1
TGCGCCAGCAGTGGACAGGGGGATCAGCCCCAGCATTTT
CASSGQGDQPQHF
>TRBJ2-7|TRBV11-3|NA
TGTGCCAGCAGCTTATGGGGAGCGGACGAGCAGTACTTC
CASSLWGADEQYF
>TRBJ2-3|TRBV30|TRBD1
TGTGCCTGCGAGACAGGGACAGATACGCAGTATTTT
CACETGTDTQYF
>TRBJ1-1|TRBV6-5|TRBD1
TGTGCCAGCAGTTATACCACAGGGGCCACTGAAGCTTTCTTT
CASSYTTGATEAFF
>TRBJ2-4|TRBV19|TRBD1
TGTGCCAGTAGTATTGACAGGGCCGTAGCCAAAAACATTCAGTACTTC
CASSIDRAVAKNIQYF
>TRBJ2-4|TRBV19|TRBD2
TGTGCCAGTAGTATGGGTCTAGCGGGAGGAAACATTCAGTACTTC
CASSMGLAGGNIQYF
>TRBJ2-2|TRBV7-3|TRBD2
TGTGCCAGCAGCTCGGGACTAGCGGGAACCGGGGAGCTGTTTTTT
CASSSGLAGTGELFF
>TRBJ2-1|TRBV7-9|TRBD2
TGTGCCAGCAGCTCCCTTAGCGGGAGGGAATACAATGAGCAGTTCTTC
CASSSLSGREYNEQFF
>TRBJ2-3|TRBV7-9|NA
TGTGCCAGCAGCCTCGGGGTAGATACAGATACGCAGTATTTT
CASSLGVDTDTQYF
>TRBJ2-7|TRBV7-8|NA
TGTGCCAGCAGCTATAGCGGAGACTACGAGCAGTACTTC
CASSYSGDYEQYF
>TRBJ2-7|TRBV5-8|TRBD2
TGTGCCAGCAGCCTGGGACTAGTTTACGAGCAGTACTTC
CASSLGLVYEQYF
>TRBJ2-7|TRBV5-4|TRBD2
TGTGCCAGCAGCCAACGGACTAGCGGTTCCTACGAGCAGTACTTC
CASSQRTSGSYEQYF
>TRBJ2-1|TRBV11-2|TRBD2
TGTGCCACCCGTACTAGCGGGAGGGCCGAATACAATGAGCAGTTCTTC
CATRTSGRAEYNEQFF
>TRBJ1-2|TRBV29-1|NA
TGCAGCGTCAACAGCCTCTGGGGCTACACCTTC
CSVNSLWGYTF
>TRBJ1-1|TRBV2|TRBD1
TGTGCCAGCAGCGGACAGGGGAACACTGAAGCTTTCTTT
CASSGQGNTEAFF
>TRBJ1-1|TRBV4-1|NA
TGCGCCAGCAGACGGACAGCGAACACTGAAGCTTTCTTT
CASRRTANTEAFF
>TRBJ1-5|TRBV12-5|NA
TGTGCTAGTGGTCCCCCGGACGGGAACAATCAGCCCCAGCATTTT
CASGPPDGNNQPQHF
>TRBJ2-6|TRBV28|TRBD1
TGTGCCAGCAGTTTTTTCGGGACAGGGAATCTTGGGGCCAACGTCCTGACTTTC
CASSFFGTGNLGANVLTF
>TRBJ2-3|TRBV28|TRBD2
TGTGCCAGCAACCCAGCGGGAGCTGAAGATACGCAGTATTTT
CASNPAGAEDTQYF
>TRBJ2-5|TRBV2|NA
TGTGCCAGCAGCGCAACAGGGTCCGGGGTGGCCCAGTACTTC
CASSATGSGVAQYF
>TRBJ1-1|TRBV10-3|TRBD1
TGTGCCATCAGTGAGTTTACAGGGGGTGAAGCTTTCTTT
CAISEFTGGEAFF
>TRBJ1-4|TRBV9|NA
TGTGCCAGCAGCGTTCAGGGTGCAGCAACTAATGAAAAACTGTTTTTT
CASSVQGAATNEKLFF
>TRBJ2-1|TRBV16|TRBD2
TGTGCCAGCAGCCGTGAGAGCGGGAGAGGTAATGAGCAGTTCTTC
CASSRESGRGNEQFF
>TRBJ1-5|TRBV30|NA
TGTGCCTGGGGGAAGGACAGAAGCAATCAGCCCCAGCATTTT
CAWGKDRSNQPQHF
>TRBJ1-5|TRBV27|NA
TGTGCCAGCAGTGGGGGGGGCTATAGCAATCAGCCCCAGCATTTT
CASSGGGYSNQPQHF